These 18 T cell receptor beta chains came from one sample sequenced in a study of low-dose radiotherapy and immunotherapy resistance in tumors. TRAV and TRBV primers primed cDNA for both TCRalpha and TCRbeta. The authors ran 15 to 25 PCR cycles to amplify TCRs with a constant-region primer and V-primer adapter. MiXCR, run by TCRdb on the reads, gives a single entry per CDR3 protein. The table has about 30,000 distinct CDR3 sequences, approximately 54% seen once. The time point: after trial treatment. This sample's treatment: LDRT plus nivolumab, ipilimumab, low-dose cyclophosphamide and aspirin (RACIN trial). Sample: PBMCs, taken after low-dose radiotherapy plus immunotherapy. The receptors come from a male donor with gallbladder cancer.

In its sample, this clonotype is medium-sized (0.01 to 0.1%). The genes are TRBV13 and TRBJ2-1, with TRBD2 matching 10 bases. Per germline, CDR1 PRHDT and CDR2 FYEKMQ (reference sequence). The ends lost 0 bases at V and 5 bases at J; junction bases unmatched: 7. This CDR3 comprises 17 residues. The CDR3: CASSLGRKLAGHNEQFF. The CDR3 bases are TGTGCCAGCAGCTTAGGCCGTAAACTAGCGGGGCACAATGAGCAGTTCTTC.

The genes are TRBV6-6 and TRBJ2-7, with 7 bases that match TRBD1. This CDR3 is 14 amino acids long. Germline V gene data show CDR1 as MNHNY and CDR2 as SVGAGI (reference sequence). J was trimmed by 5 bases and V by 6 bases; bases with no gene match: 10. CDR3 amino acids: CASSLQGRRDEQYF. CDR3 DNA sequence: TGTGCCAGCAGCCTACAGGGGAGAAGGGACGAGCAGTACTTC.

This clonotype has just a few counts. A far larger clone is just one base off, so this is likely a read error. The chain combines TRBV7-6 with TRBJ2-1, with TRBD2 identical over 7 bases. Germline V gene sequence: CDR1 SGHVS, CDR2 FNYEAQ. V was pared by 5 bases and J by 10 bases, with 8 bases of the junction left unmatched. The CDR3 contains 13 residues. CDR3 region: CASSGGVSYEQFF. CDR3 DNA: TGTGCCAGCAGCGGGGGGGTCTCCTACGAGCAGTTCTTC.

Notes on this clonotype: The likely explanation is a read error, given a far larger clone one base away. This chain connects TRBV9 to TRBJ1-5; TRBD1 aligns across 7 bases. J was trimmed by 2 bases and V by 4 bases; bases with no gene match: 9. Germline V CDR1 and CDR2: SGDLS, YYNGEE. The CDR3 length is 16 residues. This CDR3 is CASSPRQGIGNQPQHF. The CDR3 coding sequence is TGTGCCAGCAGCCCCCGACAGGGAATTGGCAATCAGCCCCAGCATTTT. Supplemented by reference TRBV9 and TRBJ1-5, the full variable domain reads DSGVTQTPKHLITATGQRVTLRCSPRSGDLSVYWYQQSLDQGLQFLIQYYNGEERAKGNILERFSAQQFPDLHSELNLSSLELGDSALYFCASSPRQGIGNQPQHFGDGTRLSIL.

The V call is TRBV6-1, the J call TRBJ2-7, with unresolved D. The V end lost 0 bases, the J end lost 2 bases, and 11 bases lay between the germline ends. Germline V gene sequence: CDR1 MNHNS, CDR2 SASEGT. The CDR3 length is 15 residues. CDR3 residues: CASSEARLNPYEQYF. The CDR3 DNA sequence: TGTGCCAGCAGTGAAGCGCGCCTAAATCCCTACGAGCAGTACTTC.

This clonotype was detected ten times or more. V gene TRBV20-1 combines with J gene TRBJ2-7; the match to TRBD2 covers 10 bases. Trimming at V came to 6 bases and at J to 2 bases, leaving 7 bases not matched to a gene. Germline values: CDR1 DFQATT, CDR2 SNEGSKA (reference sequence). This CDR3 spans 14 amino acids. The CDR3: CSANPGLAPYEQYF. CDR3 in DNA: TGCAGTGCGAATCCGGGACTAGCGCCCTACGAGCAGTACTTC.

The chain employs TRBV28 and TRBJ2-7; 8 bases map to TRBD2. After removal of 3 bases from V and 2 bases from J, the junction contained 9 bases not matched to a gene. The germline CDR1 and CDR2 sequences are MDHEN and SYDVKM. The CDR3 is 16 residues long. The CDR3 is CASSLLLAELTYEQYF. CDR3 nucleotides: TGTGCCAGCAGTTTGTTACTAGCGGAGTTAACCTACGAGCAGTACTTC.

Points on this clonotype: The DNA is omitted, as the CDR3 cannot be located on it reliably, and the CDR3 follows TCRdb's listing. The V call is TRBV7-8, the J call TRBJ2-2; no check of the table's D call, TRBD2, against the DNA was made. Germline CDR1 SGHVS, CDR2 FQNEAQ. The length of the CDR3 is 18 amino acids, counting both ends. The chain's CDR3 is CASSLVASGGPTGELFFF.

In nucleotides, the CDR3 is TGTGCCACCAGTCAGTATAGCACCGGGGAGCTGTTTTTT. It translates to CATSQYSTGELFF. The chain uses TRBV24-1 and TRBJ2-2; the D is unclear. V was clipped by 6 bases and J by 4 bases, with 8 bases between them. The CDR3 is made up of 13 amino acids. Looked up from germline, CDR1 is KGHDR and CDR2 is SFDVKD.

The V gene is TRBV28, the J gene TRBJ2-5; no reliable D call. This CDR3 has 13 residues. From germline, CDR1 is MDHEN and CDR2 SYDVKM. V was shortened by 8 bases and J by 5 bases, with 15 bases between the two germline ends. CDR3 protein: CASAETTPETQYF. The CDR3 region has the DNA TGTGCCAGCGCCGAGACCACCCCCGAGACCCAGTACTTC.

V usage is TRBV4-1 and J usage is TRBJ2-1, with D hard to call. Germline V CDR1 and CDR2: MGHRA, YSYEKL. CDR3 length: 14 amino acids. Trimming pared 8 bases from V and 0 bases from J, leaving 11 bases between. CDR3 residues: CASSKLSSYNEQFF. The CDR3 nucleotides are TGCGCCAGCTCGAAGCTAAGCTCCTACAATGAGCAGTTCTTC.

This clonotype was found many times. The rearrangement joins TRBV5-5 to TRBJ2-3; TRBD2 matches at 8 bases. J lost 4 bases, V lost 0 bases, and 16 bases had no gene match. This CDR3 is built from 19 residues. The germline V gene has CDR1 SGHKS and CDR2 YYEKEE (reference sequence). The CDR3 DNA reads TGTGCCAGCAGCTTGGCGTTGGGGACTTTTCGGGGGGGCCCAGATACGCAGTATTTT. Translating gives CASSLALGTFRGGPDTQYF.

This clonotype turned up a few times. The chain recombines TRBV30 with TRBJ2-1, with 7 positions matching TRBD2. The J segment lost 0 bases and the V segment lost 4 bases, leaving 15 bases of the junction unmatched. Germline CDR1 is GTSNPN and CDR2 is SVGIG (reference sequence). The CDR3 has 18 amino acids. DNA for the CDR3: TGTGCCTGGACGGGTAGCGGGCGATCTCTTAGCTCCTACAATGAGCAGTTCTTC. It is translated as CAWTGSGRSLSSYNEQFF.

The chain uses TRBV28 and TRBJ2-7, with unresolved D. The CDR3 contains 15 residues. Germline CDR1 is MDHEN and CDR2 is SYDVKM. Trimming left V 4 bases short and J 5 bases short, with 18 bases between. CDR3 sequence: CASSYGEGSEHEQYF. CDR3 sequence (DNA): TGTGCCAGCAGTTATGGGGAAGGAAGCGAACACGAGCAGTACTTC.

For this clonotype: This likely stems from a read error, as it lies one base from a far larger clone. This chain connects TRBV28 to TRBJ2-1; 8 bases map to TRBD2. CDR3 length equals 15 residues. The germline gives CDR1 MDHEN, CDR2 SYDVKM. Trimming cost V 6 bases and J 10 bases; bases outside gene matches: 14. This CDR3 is CASSRPSGSGYEQFF. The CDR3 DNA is TGTGCCAGCAGCCGCCCCAGCGGGAGTGGGTACGAGCAGTTCTTC.

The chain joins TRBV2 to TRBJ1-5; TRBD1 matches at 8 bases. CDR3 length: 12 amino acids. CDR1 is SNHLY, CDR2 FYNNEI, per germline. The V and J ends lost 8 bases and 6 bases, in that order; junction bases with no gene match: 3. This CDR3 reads CASGQGSQPQHF. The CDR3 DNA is TGTGCCAGCGGACAGGGAAGTCAGCCCCAGCATTTT.

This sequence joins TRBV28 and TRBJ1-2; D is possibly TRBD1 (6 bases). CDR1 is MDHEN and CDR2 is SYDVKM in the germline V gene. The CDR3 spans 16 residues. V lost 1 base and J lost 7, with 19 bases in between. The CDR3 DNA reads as TGTGCCAGCAGTTTATTGCCCGGGGGCGGTGGTGGTGGCTACACCTTC. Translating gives CASSLLPGGGGGGYTF.

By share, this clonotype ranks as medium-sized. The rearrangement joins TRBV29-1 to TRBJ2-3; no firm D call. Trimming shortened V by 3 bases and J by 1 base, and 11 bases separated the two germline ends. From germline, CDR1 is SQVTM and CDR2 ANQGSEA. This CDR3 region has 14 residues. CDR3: CSVDSPQGTDTQYF. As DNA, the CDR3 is TGCAGCGTTGACAGCCCGCAGGGCACAGATACGCAGTATTTT.